This entry lists 16 T cell receptor beta chains sequenced from one sample in a study of cytomegalovirus exposure and HLA in healthy donors. The study ran its PCR with 60 Vbeta and 13 Jbeta primers. Using immunoSEQ multiplex PCR, the repertoire was profiled, and TCRdb retains in-frame clones only, with some absent. Among around 130,000 clones listed, 70% were seen once. Specimen: PBMCs. These receptors originate from a woman in her 30s in good health and CMV-seronegative.

The V and J genes are TRBV6-1 and TRBJ1-5, with D tentatively TRBD1 (5 bases). In germline, CDR1 is MNHNS, CDR2 SASEGT. V lost 6 bases and J 8 bases, leaving 20 bases between the germline ends. CDR3 length: 15 residues. The CDR3: CASSRDSHFNKPQHF. CDR3 bases: TGTGCCAGCAGCCGGGACTCCCATTTTAATAAGCCCCAGCATTTT.

This clone was seen just once. J is TRBJ1-1 and V is TRBV18, with D hard to call. Germline CDR1 is KGHSH and CDR2 is LQKENI. This CDR3 has 14 residues. V was trimmed by 3 bases and J by 4 bases, leaving 12 bases between them. The CDR3 sequence is CASSPNEVPTEAFF. CDR3 sequence (DNA): TGTGCCAGCTCACCTAACGAGGTTCCCACTGAAGCTTTCTTT. Looking up the rest from reference TRBV18 and TRBJ1-1 gives the full variable domain: NAGVMQNPRHLVRRRGQEARLRCSPMKGHSHVYWYRQLPEEGLKFMVYLQKENIIDESGMPKERFSAEFPKEGPSILRIQQVVRGDSAAYFCASSPNEVPTEAFFGQGTRLTVV.

The chain recombines TRBV5-6 with TRBJ2-2; 7 nucleotides line up with TRBD2. Germline V lookup: CDR1 SGHDT, CDR2 YYEEEE. The CDR3 runs to 16 residues. Trimming cost V 3 bases and J 6 bases; bases outside gene matches: 11. In DNA, the CDR3 is TGTGCCAGCAGCTCCTGGGACTATCCCGGTCCCGGGGAGCTGTTTTTT. Translating it yields CASSSWDYPGPGELFF.

In its sample, this clone was seen once. The J gene is TRBJ2-5, the V gene TRBV6-1, with 8 bases matching TRBD2. Germline assignment: CDR1 MNHNS and CDR2 SASEGT. V trimming: 5 bases; J trimming: 7 bases; junction bases outside the gene matches: 3. The CDR3 extends over 12 amino acids. The CDR3 DNA reads TGTGCCAGCAGTTCCGGGGGGGGGACCCAGTACTTC. As protein: CASSSGGGTQYF.

This clone was counted a few times. This CDR3 reads CASSLSVGSYNEQFF. CDR3 DNA: TGTGCCAGCAGCTTGTCCGTCGGGTCCTACAATGAGCAGTTCTTC. The V and J genes are TRBV5-5 and TRBJ2-1; D gene unclear. V shed 1 base and J shed 1 base, with 9 bases lying between them. The V gene's germline CDR1 is SGHKS and CDR2 YYEKEE (reference sequence). This CDR3 region has 15 residues.

V and J are TRBV7-9 and TRBJ2-2; tentative D call: TRBD2 (6 bases). The germline V gene encodes CDR1 SEHNR and CDR2 FQNEAQ (reference sequence). Trimming removed 1 base from V and 0 bases from J, with 12 bases in between. The CDR3 length is 17 residues. The CDR3 spells CASSLVALASNTGELFF. CDR3 nucleotide sequence: TGTGCCAGCAGCTTAGTGGCCCTAGCGTCGAACACCGGGGAGCTGTTTTTT.

This clone was seen more than once but under ten times. This chain joins TRBV5-1 and TRBJ2-5, with D unresolved. CDR3 length: 15 amino acids. The V end lost 0 bases, the J end lost 1 base, and 10 bases lay between the germline ends. Germline V CDR1 and CDR2: SGHRS, YFSETQ. The CDR3 sequence is CASSLGTAPQETQYF. Written as DNA, the CDR3 is TGCGCCAGCAGCTTGGGTACTGCCCCCCAAGAGACCCAGTACTTC.

The chain is built from TRBV2 and TRBJ2-7, with TRBD2 matching over 8 bases. The germline V gene encodes CDR1 SNHLY and CDR2 FYNNEI. CDR3 length: 14 residues. V was pared by 6 bases and J by 4 bases, with 8 bases of the junction left unmatched. The CDR3 protein is CASSLKSGGYEQYF. CDR3 coding DNA: TGTGCCAGCAGCCTGAAGAGCGGGGGTTACGAGCAGTACTTC.

This chain links TRBV4-1 with TRBJ2-7, with 8 bases matching TRBD1. There are 16 residues in the CDR3. CDR1 and CDR2 (germline): MGHRA, YSYEKL. The V segment lost 1 base and the J segment 2 bases; nucleotides outside the gene matches: 7. The DNA of the CDR3 is TGCGCCAGCAGCCAAGTCGGACAGGGCCCAACCTACGAGCAGTACTTC. Amino acid sequence: CASSQVGQGPTYEQYF.

This clone turned up a few times. This chain uses TRBV28 with TRBJ2-1; 8 positions agree with TRBD2. Germline loops: CDR1 MDHEN, CDR2 SYDVKM. The CDR3 is 16 residues long. V gave up 8 bases and J gave up 0 bases; unmatched junction bases: 9. CDR3 amino acids: CASLSTSGSSYNEQFF. The CDR3 DNA follows: TGTGCCAGCCTTTCAACTAGCGGAAGCTCCTACAATGAGCAGTTCTTC.

The rearrangement uses TRBV28 and TRBJ1-1, with a weak D call TRBD1 (6 bases). V dropped 3 bases and J dropped 11 bases, with 19 bases sitting between them. Germline V gene sequence: CDR1 MDHEN, CDR2 SYDVKM. The CDR3 runs to 14 residues. CDR3 in DNA: TGTGCCAGCAGTTTTCAACACACACAGGGTGTGGCTTTCTTT. This encodes CASSFQHTQGVAFF.

The chain links TRBV29-1 to TRBJ2-7; tentatively, D is TRBD2 (6 bases). There are 12 residues in the CDR3. Germline assignment: CDR1 SQVTM and CDR2 ANQGSEA. Trimming removed 0 bases from V and 9 bases from J, with 12 bases in between. In nucleotides, the CDR3 is TGCAGCGTTGAAGAGGGGGGAGGTCGGCAGTACTTC. It codes for CSVEEGGGRQYF.

The rearrangement joins TRBV28 to TRBJ2-1; unclear D gene. The CDR3 is 16 amino acids. V was cut by 6 bases and J by 0 bases, with 15 bases left in between. The germline CDR1 and CDR2 sequences are MDHEN and SYDVKM. The CDR3, as DNA: TGTGCCAGCAGCCCCATTCCACAGAGCTCCTACAATGAGCAGTTCTTC. Amino acid sequence: CASSPIPQSSYNEQFF. The full variable domain, completed using reference TRBV28 and TRBJ2-1, is DVKVTQSSRYLVKRTGEKVFLECVQDMDHENMFWYRQDPGLGLRLIYFSYDVKMKEKGDIPEGYSVSREKKERFSLILESASTNQTSMYLCASSPIPQSSYNEQFFGPGTRLTVL.

V usage is TRBV7-9 and J usage is TRBJ1-6; 7 bases align to TRBD1. Germline CDR1 is SEHNR and CDR2 is FQNEAQ (reference sequence). The trim removed 5 bases at V and 12 bases at J, leaving 7 bases unmatched. The CDR3 runs to 13 residues. DNA of the CDR3: TGTGCCAGCAGCGGACAGGCTACAGAACCCCTCCACTTT. This translates into CASSGQATEPLHF.

In the case of this clone: In the same sample, other DNA sequences code for this CDR3. The chain recombines TRBV5-1 with TRBJ1-1; 7 positions match TRBD1. From germline, CDR1 is SGHRS and CDR2 YFSETQ. The V gene end was trimmed by 4 bases and the J gene end by 1 base; junction bases not matched to a gene: 1. The CDR3 is 13 residues long. The CDR3 loop reads CASSRTGNTEAFF. As DNA, the CDR3 is TGCGCCAGCAGCAGGACAGGGAACACTGAAGCTTTCTTT.

A few counts support this clone. The chain links TRBV5-5 to TRBJ2-7; maybe TRBD2 (6 bases). V lost 7 bases, J lost 0 bases, and 11 bases lay in between. CDR1 is SGHKS and CDR2 is YYEKEE in the germline V gene (reference sequence). The CDR3 covers 13 residues. CDR3 bases: TGTGCCAGCCCTACGGGGGTCTCCTACGAGCAGTACGTC. This translates into CASPTGVSYEQYV.